This entry is about one TCR beta chain. Its antigen is as yet unknown. This library used around 0.4 ug RNA and molecular barcoded adaptors spanning alpha/delta and beta/gamma chains. TCRdb re-called the reads with MiXCR, one entry per CDR3 protein. This table has under 30,000 distinct CDR3 sequences, roughly 23% appearing once. This specimen belongs to a study of read filtering for tumor transcriptome and immune sequencing. Study details: TCR-mapped reads were about 4.05 to 10.27 million with IR-seq versus roughly 75 to 1,300 with RNA-seq. Study-level results: The CD138-negative fraction was mixed bone marrow immune cells, not pure T cells.

The V gene lost 1 base and the J gene lost 5 bases, with 15 bases spanning the gap. Germline CDR1 and CDR2: MGHRA and YSYEKL. This CDR3 comprises 16 residues. The specimen sequenced was a population of CD138-negative cells sorted from bone marrow. V and J are TRBV4-1 and TRBJ1-3; D gene uncertain. The TCR originated in a donor aged 40 or over with multiple myeloma. CDR3 coding DNA: TGCGCCAGCAGCCAAGTCGTCCCGACCAACAGAAACACCATATATTTT. This codes for CASSQVVPTNRNTIYF.